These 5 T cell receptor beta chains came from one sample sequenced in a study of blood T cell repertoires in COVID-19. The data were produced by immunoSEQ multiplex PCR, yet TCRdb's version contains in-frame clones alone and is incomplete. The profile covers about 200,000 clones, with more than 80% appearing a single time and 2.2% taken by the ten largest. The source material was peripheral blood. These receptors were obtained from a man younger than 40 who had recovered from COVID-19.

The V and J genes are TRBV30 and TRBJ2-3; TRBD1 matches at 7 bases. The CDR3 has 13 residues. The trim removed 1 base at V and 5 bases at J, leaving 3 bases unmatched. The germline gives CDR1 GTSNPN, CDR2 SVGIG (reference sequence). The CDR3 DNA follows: TGTGCCTGGAGTGGGCACAGGGGAGATACGCAGTATTTT. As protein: CAWSGHRGDTQYF.

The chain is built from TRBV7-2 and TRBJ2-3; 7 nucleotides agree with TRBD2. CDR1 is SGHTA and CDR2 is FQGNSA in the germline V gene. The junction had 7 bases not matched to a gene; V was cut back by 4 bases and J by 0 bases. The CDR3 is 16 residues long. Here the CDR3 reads CASSSGGTTSTDTQYF. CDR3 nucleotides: TGTGCCAGCAGCTCCGGGGGGACGACTAGCACAGATACGCAGTATTTT.

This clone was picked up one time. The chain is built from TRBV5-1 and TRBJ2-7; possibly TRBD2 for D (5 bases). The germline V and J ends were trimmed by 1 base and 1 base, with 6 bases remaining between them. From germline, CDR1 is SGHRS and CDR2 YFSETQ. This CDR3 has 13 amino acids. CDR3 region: CASSLTRSYEQYF. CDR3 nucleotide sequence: TGCGCCAGCAGCTTGACTAGATCCTACGAGCAGTACTTC.

CDR3 bases: TGTGCCAGCAGCATTCGGGGGGGCGACGAGCAGTACTTC. Translation gives CASSIRGGDEQYF. V and J are TRBV7-8 and TRBJ2-7; 8 positions agree with TRBD2. V was clipped by 5 bases and J by 5 bases; unmatched bases: 5. Looked up from germline, CDR1 is SGHVS and CDR2 is FQNEAQ. The CDR3 length is 13 residues.

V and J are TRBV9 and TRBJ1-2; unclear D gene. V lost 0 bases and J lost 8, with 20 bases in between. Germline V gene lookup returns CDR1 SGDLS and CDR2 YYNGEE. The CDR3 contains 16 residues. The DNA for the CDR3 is TGTGCCAGCAGCGTAGGTGCCAGTGCGGTGATGCAGGGCTACACCTTC. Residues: CASSVGASAVMQGYTF.